A single TCR beta chain is shown here with its context. The antigen remains unidentified. This sample stems from a study of T cell repertoires in cytomegalovirus infection. Study-level background: Public TCR beta signature analysis indicated the presence of both CMV infection and matching HLA type.

TCRdb reanalysed the reads using MiXCR and keeps one entry per CDR3 protein. The sample has around 710,000 distinct CDR3 sequences; about 29% are singletons. CDR1 is DFQATT, CDR2 SNEGSKA, per germline (reference sequence). J lost 3 bases, V lost 3 bases, and 7 bases had no gene match. The CDR3 spans 14 residues. Study-wide points: Ex vivo responses were dominated by HLA-C-restricted CMV-specific TCR beta clonotypes.

The genes are TRBV20-1 and TRBJ1-1, with 7 bases aligning to TRBD1. Material: cultured CD8+ T cells from PBMCs, obtained from culture after CMV antigen stimulation. This sequence was found in a human donor in good health (CMV status not recorded). Some clones in this sample may be carry-over from other donors' samples. The CDR3: CSASTGDGHTEAFF. The CDR3 nucleotides read TGCAGTGCTAGTACAGGGGATGGGCACACTGAAGCTTTCTTT.